This is a list of T cell receptor beta chains from one sample in a study of response to subunit inactivated influenza vaccine. Using its own MiXCR run on the RT-PCR reads, TCRdb lists one record per CDR3 protein. The sample gives more than 600,000 distinct CDR3 sequences, roughly 20% of which show up once; about a tenth is in the top ten. Sequenced material: PBMCs from blood, taken about 5 days after vaccination. The receptors here all came from a middle-aged man who received an inactivated influenza vaccine. CDR3s include the opening cysteine and the closing phenylalanine or tryptophan. The D gene is left open where the match is weak. Rows may omit the clone size; those that give it use once, few, many or a size class.

D gene: TRBD2
V gene: TRBV4-2
clone size: NA
J gene: TRBJ2-1
CDR3 DNA: TGTGCCAGCAGCCAGGGGGATAGCGGGAGTTCGGACAATGAGCAGTTCTTC
CDR3 protein: CASSQGDSGSSDNEQFF

D gene: NA
V gene: TRBV24-1
clone size: NA
J gene: TRBJ1-4
CDR3 DNA: TGTGCCACCAGTGACAATGCCGGGACCGGTAATGAAAAACTGTTTTTT
CDR3 protein: CATSDNAGTGNEKLFF

D gene: NA
V gene: TRBV6-2/TRBV6-3
clone size: few
J gene: TRBJ2-3
CDR3 DNA: TGTGCCAGCAGTTACCGTCCCGGGACCGTCACCCGCACAGATACGCAGTATTTT
CDR3 protein: CASSYRPGTVTRTDTQYF

D gene: TRBD1
V gene: TRBV27
clone size: many
J gene: TRBJ2-7
CDR3 DNA: TGTGCCAGCAGTCTAAGACAGGGTTATCACGAGCAGTACTTC
CDR3 protein: CASSLRQGYHEQYF

D gene: NA
V gene: TRBV20-1
clone size: NA
J gene: TRBJ2-3
CDR3 DNA: TGCAGTGCTAGAGCGGACTGGGTCAGCACAGATACGCAGTATTTT
CDR3 protein: CSARADWVSTDTQYF

D gene: NA
V gene: TRBV4-3
clone size: NA
J gene: TRBJ1-1
CDR3 DNA: TGCGCCAGCAGCCAAGTGGGGGGGCGGGAGACTGAAGCTTTCTTT
CDR3 protein: CASSQVGGRETEAFF

D gene: TRBD1
V gene: TRBV12-3/TRBV12-4
clone size: NA
J gene: TRBJ2-5
CDR3 DNA: TGTGCCAGCAGTCTCAGGGACCCAGGGGGGACCCAGTACTTC
CDR3 protein: CASSLRDPGGTQYF

D gene: NA
V gene: TRBV12-3/TRBV12-4
clone size: NA
J gene: TRBJ2-2
CDR3 DNA: TGTGCCAGCAGTTTTATCGCAAGCGGGGAGCTGTTTTTT
CDR3 protein: CASSFIASGELFF

D gene: TRBD2
V gene: TRBV3-1
clone size: NA
J gene: TRBJ2-3
CDR3 DNA: TGTGCCAGCAGCCCCAATAGCGGGGAGACAGATACGCAGTATTTT
CDR3 protein: CASSPNSGETDTQYF

D gene: NA
V gene: TRBV19
clone size: NA
J gene: TRBJ2-3
CDR3 DNA: TGTGCCAGTAGCACAGGTTCGGGTACGCAGTATTTT
CDR3 protein: CASSTGSGTQYF

D gene: NA
V gene: TRBV5-5
clone size: few
J gene: TRBJ2-7
CDR3 DNA: TGTGCCAGCAGCTTGTTTGAGGGAAGCGACGAGCAGTACTTC
CDR3 protein: CASSLFEGSDEQYF

D gene: NA
V gene: TRBV29-1
clone size: NA
J gene: TRBJ2-3
CDR3 DNA: TGCAGCGTTCGTCCCACCACAGATACGCAGTATTTT
CDR3 protein: CSVRPTTDTQYF

D gene: NA
V gene: TRBV4-1
clone size: NA
J gene: TRBJ2-4
CDR3 DNA: TGCGCCAGCAGCCAGGGTCCGTACTTAGCCAAAAACATTCAGTACTTC
CDR3 protein: CASSQGPYLAKNIQYF

D gene: NA
V gene: TRBV4-2
clone size: few
J gene: TRBJ2-6
CDR3 DNA: TGTGCCAGCAGCCCGGTCACAGGCTCTGGGGCCAACGTCCTGACTTTC
CDR3 protein: CASSPVTGSGANVLTF

D gene: NA
V gene: TRBV10-3
clone size: few
J gene: TRBJ2-5
CDR3 DNA: TGTGCCATCAGCCCGACAGTCAAAGAGACCCAGTACTTC
CDR3 protein: CAISPTVKETQYF

D gene: TRBD1
V gene: TRBV7-3
clone size: NA
J gene: TRBJ2-4
CDR3 DNA: TGTGCCAGCCGAGTAGCAGGGGGCACCAAAAACATTCAGTACTTC
CDR3 protein: CASRVAGGTKNIQYF

D gene: NA
V gene: TRBV7-2
clone size: few
J gene: TRBJ2-3
CDR3 DNA: TGTGCCAGCAGCCGGGGAACATATACGCAGTATTTT
CDR3 protein: CASSRGTYTQYF

D gene: TRBD1
V gene: TRBV28
clone size: few
J gene: TRBJ2-2
CDR3 DNA: TGTGCCAGCACCTTCGGGACAGGAGGAGGGACCGGGGAGCTGTTTTTT
CDR3 protein: CASTFGTGGGTGELFF

D gene: NA
V gene: TRBV5-1
clone size: NA
J gene: TRBJ2-5
CDR3 DNA: TGCGCCAGCAGCTCGCAGAACCTAGAGACCCAGTACTTC
CDR3 protein: CASSSQNLETQYF

D gene: NA
V gene: TRBV6-1
clone size: NA
J gene: TRBJ2-3
CDR3 DNA: TGTGCCACTCACACAGATACGCAGTATTTT
CDR3 protein: CATHTDTQYF

D gene: NA
V gene: TRBV12-3/TRBV12-4
clone size: many
J gene: TRBJ2-7
CDR3 DNA: TGTGCCAGCAGTTTAGGCGGGACCAGCTACGAGCAGTACTTC
CDR3 protein: CASSLGGTSYEQYF

D gene: NA
V gene: TRBV20-1
clone size: many
J gene: TRBJ2-5
CDR3 DNA: TGCAGTGCTAGCGGGGCCCAGGGTCAAGAGACCCAGTACTTC
CDR3 protein: CSASGAQGQETQYF

D gene: TRBD2
V gene: TRBV5-1
clone size: few
J gene: TRBJ2-1
CDR3 DNA: TGCGCCAGCAGCAGGGGTCCTAGCGGGGGGGCCAGTGAGCAGTTCTTC
CDR3 protein: CASSRGPSGGASEQFF

D gene: TRBD2
V gene: TRBV20-1
clone size: NA
J gene: TRBJ2-3
CDR3 DNA: TGCAGTGCGTCGACTAGCGGGAGTCTGTGGGGAGATACGCAGTATTTT
CDR3 protein: CSASTSGSLWGDTQYF

D gene: TRBD2
V gene: TRBV29-1
clone size: NA
J gene: TRBJ2-3
CDR3 DNA: TGCAGCGTTGAAGATATTAGCGGGAACACAGATACGCAGTATTTT
CDR3 protein: CSVEDISGNTDTQYF

D gene: NA
V gene: TRBV4-3
clone size: many
J gene: TRBJ2-7
CDR3 DNA: TGCGCCAGCAGCCAGGGGGGAACCTACGAGCAGTACTTC
CDR3 protein: CASSQGGTYEQYF

D gene: NA
V gene: TRBV5-1
clone size: few
J gene: TRBJ2-7
CDR3 DNA: TGCGCCAGCAGCTTGATGAGGGGCACCGAGCAGTACTTC
CDR3 protein: CASSLMRGTEQYF

D gene: TRBD1
V gene: TRBV20-1
clone size: NA
J gene: TRBJ2-1
CDR3 DNA: TGCAGTGCTACCGGACAGGGTCCACACAATGAGCAGTTCTTC
CDR3 protein: CSATGQGPHNEQFF

D gene: NA
V gene: TRBV12-3/TRBV12-4
clone size: few
J gene: TRBJ1-5
CDR3 DNA: TGTGCCAGCAGTTCATTCGGAACAAGCAATCAGCCCCAGCATTTT
CDR3 protein: CASSSFGTSNQPQHF

D gene: TRBD2
V gene: TRBV6-4
clone size: NA
J gene: TRBJ2-1
CDR3 DNA: TGTGCCAGCCATGGGTCTAGCGGGAGTCAGGACCCCTGTAATGAGCAGTTCTTC
CDR3 protein: CASHGSSGSQDPCNEQFF

D gene: TRBD1
V gene: TRBV10-3
clone size: NA
J gene: TRBJ2-3
CDR3 DNA: TGTGCCACCACCGCAGGGGGCCGGACAGATACGCAGTATTTT
CDR3 protein: CATTAGGRTDTQYF

D gene: NA
V gene: TRBV6-1
clone size: NA
J gene: TRBJ2-5
CDR3 DNA: TGTGCCAGCAGTACAAGGATTGACAGACAAGAGACCCAGTACTTC
CDR3 protein: CASSTRIDRQETQYF

D gene: NA
V gene: TRBV4-2
clone size: NA
J gene: TRBJ1-2
CDR3 DNA: TGTGCCAGCAGCCAAGGGGGCCAGGAAGCGCATATCTATGGCTACACCTTC
CDR3 protein: CASSQGGQEAHIYGYTF

D gene: NA
V gene: TRBV12-3/TRBV12-4
clone size: NA
J gene: TRBJ2-1
CDR3 DNA: TGTGCCAGCAGTATCCGCTCCTACAATGAGCAGTTCTTC
CDR3 protein: CASSIRSYNEQFF

D gene: NA
V gene: TRBV20-1
clone size: few
J gene: TRBJ2-3
CDR3 DNA: TGCAGTGCTAGAGATTCAGCCGCCCCGGTCGGAGGTGGCACAGATACGCAGTATTTT
CDR3 protein: CSARDSAAPVGGGTDTQYF

D gene: NA
V gene: TRBV20-1
clone size: NA
J gene: TRBJ1-1
CDR3 DNA: TGCAGTGCTCGAACCCCGGGGGGTATGAACACTGAAGCTTTCTTT
CDR3 protein: CSARTPGGMNTEAFF

D gene: NA
V gene: TRBV7-2
clone size: few
J gene: TRBJ1-1
CDR3 DNA: TGTGCCAGCAGCTTACGCTTGTACACTGAAGCTTTCTTT
CDR3 protein: CASSLRLYTEAFF

D gene: NA
V gene: TRBV12-3/TRBV12-4
clone size: NA
J gene: TRBJ2-1
CDR3 DNA: TGTGCCAGCAGTTTAGCGTCATCGGCAAACTCCTACAATGAGCAGTTCTTC
CDR3 protein: CASSLASSANSYNEQFF

D gene: NA
V gene: TRBV12-3/TRBV12-4
clone size: many
J gene: TRBJ1-1
CDR3 DNA: TGTGCCAGCAGTTTACTGAGACAGAAGAACACTGAAGCTTTCTTT
CDR3 protein: CASSLLRQKNTEAFF

D gene: NA
V gene: TRBV6-4
clone size: few
J gene: TRBJ1-1
CDR3 DNA: TGTGCCAGCGTAGGCAGGCCCCAACCAGTCTTT
CDR3 protein: CASVGRPQPVF

D gene: NA
V gene: TRBV29-1
clone size: NA
J gene: TRBJ2-7
CDR3 DNA: TGCAGCGTTGAGGCCTCAGGGAGCGAGCAGTACTTC
CDR3 protein: CSVEASGSEQYF

D gene: NA
V gene: TRBV4-3
clone size: few
J gene: TRBJ2-7
CDR3 DNA: TGCGCCAGCAGACGATCTATCGAAGGCGATAACTACGAGCAGTACTTC
CDR3 protein: CASRRSIEGDNYEQYF

D gene: NA
V gene: TRBV7-8
clone size: NA
J gene: TRBJ1-6
CDR3 DNA: TGTGCCAGCAGCTTGAGGGTCGACTGGGGTGGTGGATTGGATTCACCCCTCCACTTT
CDR3 protein: CASSLRVDWGGGLDSPLHF

D gene: TRBD2
V gene: TRBV7-9
clone size: few
J gene: TRBJ2-7
CDR3 DNA: TGTGCCAGCAGCTTAGAGGCGGGGGGGTTCTACGAGCAGTACTTC
CDR3 protein: CASSLEAGGFYEQYF

D gene: TRBD1
V gene: TRBV15
clone size: NA
J gene: TRBJ2-7
CDR3 DNA: TGTGCCACCAGCAGAGGCCACAGGGGATCCTACGAGCAGTACTTC
CDR3 protein: CATSRGHRGSYEQYF

D gene: NA
V gene: TRBV12-3/TRBV12-4
clone size: few
J gene: TRBJ2-1
CDR3 DNA: TGTGCCAGCAGTTTAATATTACTGTACAATGAGCAGTTCTTC
CDR3 protein: CASSLILLYNEQFF

D gene: TRBD1
V gene: TRBV28
clone size: NA
J gene: TRBJ1-6
CDR3 DNA: TGTGCCAGCAGCACCCCCCGGACAGGGGCTCATTCACCCCTCCACTTT
CDR3 protein: CASSTPRTGAHSPLHF

D gene: NA
V gene: TRBV5-1
clone size: few
J gene: TRBJ1-2
CDR3 DNA: TGCGCCAGCAGCTTGGATCTGGGTATCTATGGCTACACCTTC
CDR3 protein: CASSLDLGIYGYTF

D gene: TRBD2
V gene: TRBV6-2/TRBV6-3
clone size: NA
J gene: TRBJ2-5
CDR3 DNA: TGTGCCAGCAGAAGAACCGGGACTAGCGGGAAAGAGACCCAGTACTTC
CDR3 protein: CASRRTGTSGKETQYF

D gene: NA
V gene: TRBV5-1
clone size: NA
J gene: TRBJ2-1
CDR3 DNA: TGCGCCAGCAGCTTGGATAGGGAGCAGTTGTTC
CDR3 protein: CASSLDREQLF

D gene: NA
V gene: TRBV6-1
clone size: few
J gene: TRBJ1-5
CDR3 DNA: TGTGCCAGCAGGAGACAGGCCACAGGAGGTCAGCCCCAGCATTTT
CDR3 protein: CASRRQATGGQPQHF

D gene: TRBD1
V gene: TRBV12-3/TRBV12-4
clone size: few
J gene: TRBJ2-5
CDR3 DNA: TGTGCCAGCAGTTTTGGGACAGGGCGAGAGACCCAGTACTTC
CDR3 protein: CASSFGTGRETQYF

D gene: NA
V gene: TRBV20-1
clone size: NA
J gene: TRBJ2-1
CDR3 DNA: TGCAGTGCGTACATAAGCAATGAGCAGTTCTTC
CDR3 protein: CSAYISNEQFF

D gene: TRBD1
V gene: TRBV24-1
clone size: few
J gene: TRBJ2-5
CDR3 DNA: TGTGCCACCAGTTTGACAGGGGAAGAGACCCAGTACTTC
CDR3 protein: CATSLTGEETQYF

D gene: NA
V gene: TRBV12-3/TRBV12-4
clone size: many
J gene: TRBJ1-6
CDR3 DNA: TGTGCCAGCAGTATCCGACAGCGCAATAATTCACCCCTCCACTTT
CDR3 protein: CASSIRQRNNSPLHF

D gene: NA
V gene: TRBV20-1
clone size: NA
J gene: TRBJ1-4
CDR3 DNA: TGCAGTGCTAGAGATCTCCAGGGAATTAATGAAAAACTGTTTTTT
CDR3 protein: CSARDLQGINEKLFF

D gene: NA
V gene: TRBV5-1
clone size: NA
J gene: TRBJ2-1
CDR3 DNA: TGCGCCAGCAGATTAACTACCCTCGGCTACAATGAGCAGTTCTTC
CDR3 protein: CASRLTTLGYNEQFF

D gene: NA
V gene: TRBV15
clone size: once
J gene: TRBJ2-3
CDR3 DNA: TGTGCCACCAGCAGAGATATAGGGGTGGGCGATACGCAGTATTTT
CDR3 protein: CATSRDIGVGDTQYF

D gene: NA
V gene: TRBV7-2
clone size: many
J gene: TRBJ1-1
CDR3 DNA: TGTGCCAGCAGCTTACCCCAGACTAACACTGAAGCTTTCTTT
CDR3 protein: CASSLPQTNTEAFF

D gene: NA
V gene: TRBV5-8
clone size: few
J gene: TRBJ2-7
CDR3 DNA: TGTGCCAGCAGCTGGAAACAGTCCTACGAGCAGTACTTC
CDR3 protein: CASSWKQSYEQYF